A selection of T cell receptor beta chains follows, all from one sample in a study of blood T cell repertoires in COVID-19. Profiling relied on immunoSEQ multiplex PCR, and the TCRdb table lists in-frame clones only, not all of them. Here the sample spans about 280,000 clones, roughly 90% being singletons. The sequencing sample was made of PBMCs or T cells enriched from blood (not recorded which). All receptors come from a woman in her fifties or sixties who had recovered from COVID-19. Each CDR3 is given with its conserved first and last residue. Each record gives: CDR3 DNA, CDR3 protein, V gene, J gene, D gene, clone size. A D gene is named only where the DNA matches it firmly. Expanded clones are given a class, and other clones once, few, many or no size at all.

TGTGCCAGCAGTAACAGGGACACCGGGGAGCTGTTTTTT	CASSNRDTGELFF	TRBV6-5	TRBJ2-2	.	.
TGTGCCAGCAGCCGTTTAGGAGTGATCTACGAGCAGTACTTC	CASSRLGVIYEQYF	TRBV5-4	TRBJ2-7	.	.
TGTGCCAGCAGTACTCAGGGTGACTATGGCTACACCTTC	CASSTQGDYGYTF	TRBV2	TRBJ1-2	.	.
TGTGCCTGGAACGGACAGGGCGGCTCTGAAGCTTTCTTT	CAWNGQGGSEAFF	TRBV30	TRBJ1-1	TRBD1	.
TGCGCCAGCAGCCCAACAGGGGTGCCGCAGCCCCAGCATTTT	CASSPTGVPQPQHF	TRBV4-1	TRBJ1-5	TRBD1	.
TGTGCCACCCAGGACAGGGTTTTTGAAAACACCATATATTTT	CATQDRVFENTIYF	TRBV6-5	TRBJ1-3	TRBD1	.
TGTGCCAGCAGCCCACTTCTGGATGAGCAGTTCTTC	CASSPLLDEQFF	TRBV6-6	TRBJ2-1	.	.
TGTGCCTGGAGTAGGCAGGGGACCTACGAGCAGTACTTC	CAWSRQGTYEQYF	TRBV30	TRBJ2-7	.	few
TGTGCCAGCAGCCCAGGGGGAACTAATGAAAAACTGTTTTTT	CASSPGGTNEKLFF	TRBV9	TRBJ1-4	TRBD1	.
TGCGCCAGCAGCTTGGGGGATGGGGGCCAGCCCCAGCATTTT	CASSLGDGGQPQHF	TRBV5-1	TRBJ1-5	.	.
TGTGCCAGCCGAAACCCGCGGGTGAACACTGAAGCTTTCTTT	CASRNPRVNTEAFF	TRBV27	TRBJ1-1	.	.
TGTGCCAGCAGCCGTGCGGGGGGGCCTCTTGTCGAGCAGTACTTC	CASSRAGGPLVEQYF	TRBV7-9	TRBJ2-7	TRBD2	once
TGTGCCAGCAGCACCGGACTAGCGGGAGAGGTTTTGGATACGCAGTATTTT	CASSTGLAGEVLDTQYF	TRBV7-6	TRBJ2-3	TRBD2	.
TGTGCCAGCTCACCAGTACAGGAAAACATTCAGTACTTC	CASSPVQENIQYF	TRBV18	TRBJ2-4	.	.
TGTGCCAGTAGTATAGGAGGAGGGAACCATCAGCCCCAGCATTTT	CASSIGGGNHQPQHF	TRBV19	TRBJ1-5	.	once
TGTGCCAGCAGCCCCGGAGGATACGAGCAGTACTTC	CASSPGGYEQYF	TRBV7-9	TRBJ2-7	.	.
TGCGCCAGCAGAGGCCCATCGGGGGGGCCGGGGGAGACCCAGTACTTC	CASRGPSGGPGETQYF	TRBV10-2	TRBJ2-5	TRBD2	.